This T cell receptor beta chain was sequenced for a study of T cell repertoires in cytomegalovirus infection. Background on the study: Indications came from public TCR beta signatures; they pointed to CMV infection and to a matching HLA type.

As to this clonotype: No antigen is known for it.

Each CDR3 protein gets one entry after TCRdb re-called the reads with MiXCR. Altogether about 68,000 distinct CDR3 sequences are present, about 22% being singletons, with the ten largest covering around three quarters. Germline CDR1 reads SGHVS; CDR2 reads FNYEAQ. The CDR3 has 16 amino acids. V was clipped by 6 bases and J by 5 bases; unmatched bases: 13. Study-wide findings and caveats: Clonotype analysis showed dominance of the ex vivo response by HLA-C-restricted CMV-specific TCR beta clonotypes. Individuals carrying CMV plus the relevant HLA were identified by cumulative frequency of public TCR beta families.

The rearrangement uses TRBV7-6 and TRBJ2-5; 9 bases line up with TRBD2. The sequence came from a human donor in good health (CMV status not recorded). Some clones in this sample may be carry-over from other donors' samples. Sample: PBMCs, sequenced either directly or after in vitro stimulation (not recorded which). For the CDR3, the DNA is TGTGCCAGCAGTCCCCTAGCGGGACTAAACTCTGAGACCCAGTACTTC. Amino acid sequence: CASSPLAGLNSETQYF. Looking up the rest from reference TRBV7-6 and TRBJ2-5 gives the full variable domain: GAGVSQSPRYKVTKRGQDVALRCDPISGHVSLYWYRQALGQGPEFLTYFNYEAQQDKSGLPNDRFSAERPEGSISTLTIQRTEQRDSAMYRCASSPLAGLNSETQYFGPGTRLLVL.